This T cell receptor (beta chain) was found in a study of OX40 agonist ivuxolimab in advanced cancers. Data came from immunoSEQ multiplex PCR; TCRdb stores just in-frame clones and leaves some out. The table lists roughly 45,000 clones, about four fifths of them singletons, with 14% to 15% in the top ten. The CDR3 has 15 amino acids. Germline assignment: CDR1 SEHNR and CDR2 FQNEAQ (reference sequence). V gave up 4 bases and J gave up 1 base, with 13 bases separating them. The receptor's source is an adult with an advanced solid tumor such as melanoma, head and neck, liver or kidney cancer. V and J are TRBV7-9 and TRBJ1-1; D possibly corresponds to TRBD1 (5 bases). The sample was CD4+ or CD8+ T cells sorted from blood, taken in a trial of the OX40 agonist ivuxolimab. The CDR3 coding sequence is TGTGCCAGCAGCTCGGCCCAGGGTTGGAACACTGAAGCTTTCTTT. It codes for CASSSAQGWNTEAFF.